This TCR beta chain was identified during a study of blood T cells in healthy people across ages. Study observations and caveats: CMV infection status of these donors was not known. When one million T cells were used, diversity estimates were thought to be underestimates. Diversity was higher, and naive CD4+ cells more numerous, in long-lived donors than in aged donors.

Isolation of PBMCs gave at least 6 million cells per sample. This CDR3 has 14 amino acids. Trimming cost V 4 bases and J 6 bases, with 13 bases left between them. Germline CDR1 LGHNA, CDR2 YSLEER. This clonotype showed up many times. Its antigen is undetermined. For the second PCR, which ran for about 7 to 11 cycles, a sample-barcoded 5' primer and a J-beta primer mix were used. TCRdb processed the 5' RACE reads anew with MiXCR; each CDR3 protein has one entry. The table records 650,000 to 1,000,000 distinct CDR3 sequences, 35% to 40% of them present only once. The origin of this receptor is a young man in good health. V is TRBV4-3 and J is TRBJ2-1; D gene unclear. The specimen was blood. CDR3 in DNA: TGCGCCAGCAGCCGAGGACGTTGGGTCAATGAGCAGTTCTTC. This codes for CASSRGRWVNEQFF.